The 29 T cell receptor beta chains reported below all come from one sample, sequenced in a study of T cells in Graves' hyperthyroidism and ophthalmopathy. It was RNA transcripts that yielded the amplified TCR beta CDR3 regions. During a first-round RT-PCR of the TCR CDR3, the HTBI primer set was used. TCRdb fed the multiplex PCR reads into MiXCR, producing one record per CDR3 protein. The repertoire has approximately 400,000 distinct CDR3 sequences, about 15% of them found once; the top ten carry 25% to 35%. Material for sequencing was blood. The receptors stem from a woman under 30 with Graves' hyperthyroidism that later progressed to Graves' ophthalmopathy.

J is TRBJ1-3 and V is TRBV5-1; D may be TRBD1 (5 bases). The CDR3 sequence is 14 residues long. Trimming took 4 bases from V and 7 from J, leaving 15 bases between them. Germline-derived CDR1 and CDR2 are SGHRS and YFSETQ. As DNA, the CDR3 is TGCGCCAGCAGCCCCGGGGACGGAGGGAACACCATATATTTT. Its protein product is CASSPGDGGNTIYF.

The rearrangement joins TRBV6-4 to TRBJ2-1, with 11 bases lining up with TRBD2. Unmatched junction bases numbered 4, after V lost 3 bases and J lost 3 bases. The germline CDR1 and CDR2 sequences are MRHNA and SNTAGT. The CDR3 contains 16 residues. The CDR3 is CASSESGTSGYNEQFF. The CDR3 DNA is TGTGCCAGCAGTGAGTCTGGGACTAGCGGCTACAATGAGCAGTTCTTC.

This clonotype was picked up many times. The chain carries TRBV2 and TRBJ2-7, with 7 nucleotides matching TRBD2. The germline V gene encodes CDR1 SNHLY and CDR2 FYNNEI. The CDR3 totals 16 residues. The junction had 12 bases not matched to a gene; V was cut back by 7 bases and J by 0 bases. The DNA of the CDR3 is TGTGCCAGCACTATAAAGGTCCTAGCGGACTCCTACGAGCAGTACTTC. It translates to CASTIKVLADSYEQYF. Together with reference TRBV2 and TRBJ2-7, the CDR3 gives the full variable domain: EPEVTQTPSHQVTQMGQEVILRCVPISNHLYFYWYRQILGQKVEFLVSFYNNEISEKSEIFDDQFSVERPDGSNFTLKIRSTKLEDSAMYFCASTIKVLADSYEQYFGPGTRLTVT.

The CDR3 region has the DNA TGTGCCAGCACCTCTCGGGCTAGCGGGGGTAGCACAGATACGCAGTATTTT. It yields the protein CASTSRASGGSTDTQYF. The chain recombines TRBV9 with TRBJ2-3; TRBD2 agrees at 10 bases. CDR3 length: 17 residues. Germline V gene sequence: CDR1 SGDLS, CDR2 YYNGEE. V shed 6 bases, J shed 0 bases, and the junction held 10 bases outside the gene matches.

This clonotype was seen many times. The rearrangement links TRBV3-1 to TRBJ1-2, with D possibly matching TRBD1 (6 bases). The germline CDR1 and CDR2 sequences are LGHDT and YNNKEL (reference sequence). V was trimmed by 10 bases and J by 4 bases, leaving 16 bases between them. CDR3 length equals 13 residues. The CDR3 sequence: CATRGGAAYGYTF. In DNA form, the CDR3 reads TGTGCCACCCGGGGGGGGGCGGCCTATGGCTACACCTTC.

The CDR3 region is CSVETQGWGTEAFF. CDR3 bases: TGCAGCGTTGAGACCCAGGGTTGGGGCACTGAAGCTTTCTTT. J is TRBJ1-1 and V is TRBV29-1; weak D call: TRBD1 (5 bases). Germline CDR1 is SQVTM and CDR2 is ANQGSEA. This CDR3 spans 14 amino acids. V was shortened by 3 bases and J by 4 bases, with 15 bases between the two germline ends.

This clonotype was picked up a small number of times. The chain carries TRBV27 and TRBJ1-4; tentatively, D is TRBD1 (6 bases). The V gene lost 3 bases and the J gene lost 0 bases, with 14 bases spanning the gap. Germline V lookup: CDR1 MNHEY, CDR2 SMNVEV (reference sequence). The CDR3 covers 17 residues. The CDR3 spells CASSFRTAIATNEKLFF. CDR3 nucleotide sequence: TGTGCCAGCAGTTTCAGGACAGCAATTGCAACTAATGAAAAACTGTTTTTT.

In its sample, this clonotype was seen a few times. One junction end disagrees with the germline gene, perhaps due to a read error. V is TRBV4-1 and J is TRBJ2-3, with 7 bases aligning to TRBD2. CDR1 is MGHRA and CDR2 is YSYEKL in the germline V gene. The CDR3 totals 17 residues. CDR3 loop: CASSKDNWREPKDTQYF. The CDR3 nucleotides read TGCGCCAGCAGCAAAGATAATTGGCGGGAGCCCAAAGATACGCAGTATTTT.

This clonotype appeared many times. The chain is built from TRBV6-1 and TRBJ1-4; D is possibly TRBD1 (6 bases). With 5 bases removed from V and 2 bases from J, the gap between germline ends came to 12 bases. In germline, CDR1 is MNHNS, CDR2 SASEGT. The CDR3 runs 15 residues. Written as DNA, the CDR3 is TGTGCCAGCAGTCCAAGGACAGCCACTAATGAAAAACTGTTTTTT. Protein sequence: CASSPRTATNEKLFF.

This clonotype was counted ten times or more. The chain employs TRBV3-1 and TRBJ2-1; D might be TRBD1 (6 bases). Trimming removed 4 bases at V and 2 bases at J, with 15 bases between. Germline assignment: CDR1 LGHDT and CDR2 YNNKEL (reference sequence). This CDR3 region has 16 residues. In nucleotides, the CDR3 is TGTGCCAGCAGCCCCTTTCCAGGGGAACCCTACAATGAGCAGTTCTTC. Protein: CASSPFPGEPYNEQFF.

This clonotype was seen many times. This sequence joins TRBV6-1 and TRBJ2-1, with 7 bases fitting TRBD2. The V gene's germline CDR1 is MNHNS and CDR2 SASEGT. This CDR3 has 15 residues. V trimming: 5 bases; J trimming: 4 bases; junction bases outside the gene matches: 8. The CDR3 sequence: CASSNLAASYNEQFF. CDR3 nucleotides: TGTGCCAGCAGTAACCTAGCGGCCTCTTACAATGAGCAGTTCTTC.

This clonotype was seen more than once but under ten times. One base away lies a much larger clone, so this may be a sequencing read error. The CDR3 region has the DNA TGTGCCAGCAGCTTAGGCTACAGGGAAGAGACCCAGTACTTC. Translating it yields CASSLGYREETQYF. The chain is built from TRBV7-3 and TRBJ2-5, with D maybe TRBD1 (6 bases). Looked up from germline, CDR1 is SGHTA and CDR2 is FQGTGA. V gave up 2 bases and J gave up 3 bases, with 10 bases separating them. This CDR3 spans 14 amino acids. The full variable domain, rest sourced from reference TRBV7-3 and TRBJ2-5, is GAGVSQTPSNKVTEKGKYVELRCDPISGHTALYWYRQSLGQGPEFLIYFQGTGAADDSGLPNDRFFAVRPEGSVSTLKIQRTERGDSAVYLCASSLGYREETQYFGPGTRLLVL.

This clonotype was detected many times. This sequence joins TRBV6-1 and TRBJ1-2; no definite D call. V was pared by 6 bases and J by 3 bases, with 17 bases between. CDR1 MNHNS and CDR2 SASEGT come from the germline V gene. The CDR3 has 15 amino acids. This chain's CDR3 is CASSYSISGDYGYTF. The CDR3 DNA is TGTGCCAGCAGCTATTCGATTTCGGGCGACTATGGCTACACCTTC.

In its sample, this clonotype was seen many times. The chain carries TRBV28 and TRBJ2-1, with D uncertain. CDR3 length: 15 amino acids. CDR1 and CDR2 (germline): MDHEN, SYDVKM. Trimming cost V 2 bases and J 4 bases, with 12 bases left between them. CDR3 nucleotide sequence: TGTGCCAGCAGTTTAAATAGATTGGGTTACAATGAGCAGTTCTTC. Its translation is CASSLNRLGYNEQFF.

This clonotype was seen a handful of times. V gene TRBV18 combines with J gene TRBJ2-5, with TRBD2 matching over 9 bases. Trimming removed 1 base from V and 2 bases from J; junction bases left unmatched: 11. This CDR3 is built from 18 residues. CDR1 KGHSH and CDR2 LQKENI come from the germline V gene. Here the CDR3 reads CASSPRLLGGGDQETQYF. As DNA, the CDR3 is TGTGCCAGCTCACCACGCCTCCTAGGCGGGGGGGATCAAGAGACCCAGTACTTC.

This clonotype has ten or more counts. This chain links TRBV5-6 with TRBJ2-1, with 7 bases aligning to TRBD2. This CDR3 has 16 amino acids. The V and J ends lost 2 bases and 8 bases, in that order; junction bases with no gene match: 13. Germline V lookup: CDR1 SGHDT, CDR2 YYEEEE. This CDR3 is CASSFWAGELGDEQFF. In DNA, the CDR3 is TGTGCCAGCAGCTTTTGGGCGGGAGAGTTGGGGGATGAGCAGTTCTTC.

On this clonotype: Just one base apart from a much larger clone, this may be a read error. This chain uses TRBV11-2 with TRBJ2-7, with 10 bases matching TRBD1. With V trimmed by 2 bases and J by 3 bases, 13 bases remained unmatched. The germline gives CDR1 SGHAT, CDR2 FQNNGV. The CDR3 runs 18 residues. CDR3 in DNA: TGTGCCAGCAGCTTAAGACTCATCAGGACAGGGGGTTTCTACGAGCAGTACTTC. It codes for CASSLRLIRTGGFYEQYF.

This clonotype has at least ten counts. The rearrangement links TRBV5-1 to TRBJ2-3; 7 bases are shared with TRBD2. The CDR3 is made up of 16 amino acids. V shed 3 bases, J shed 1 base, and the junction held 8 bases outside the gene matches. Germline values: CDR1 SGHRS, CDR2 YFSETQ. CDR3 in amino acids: CASSSRGLAGTDTQYF. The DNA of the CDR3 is TGCGCCAGCAGCTCCCGGGGTCTAGCGGGCACAGATACGCAGTATTTT.

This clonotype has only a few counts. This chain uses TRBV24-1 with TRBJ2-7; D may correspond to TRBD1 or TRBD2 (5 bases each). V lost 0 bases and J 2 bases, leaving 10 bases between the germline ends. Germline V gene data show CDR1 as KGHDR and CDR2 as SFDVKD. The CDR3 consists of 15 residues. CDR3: CATSDLHGATYEQYF. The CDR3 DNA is TGTGCCACCAGTGATTTGCACGGGGCGACCTACGAGCAGTACTTC.

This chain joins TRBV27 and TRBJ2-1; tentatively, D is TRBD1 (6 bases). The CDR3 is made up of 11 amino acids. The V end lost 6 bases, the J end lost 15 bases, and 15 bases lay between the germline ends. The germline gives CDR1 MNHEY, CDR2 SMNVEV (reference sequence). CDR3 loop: CASRGQGHWFF. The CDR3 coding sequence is TGTGCCAGCAGGGGTCAGGGGCATTGGTTCTTC.

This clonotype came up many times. CDR3 nucleotide sequence: TGTGCCAGCAGCCCCTATAAGGGGATATACAATGAGCAGTTCTTC. As protein: CASSPYKGIYNEQFF. The chain carries TRBV7-2 and TRBJ2-1, with D possibly matching TRBD1 (5 bases). The germline CDR1 and CDR2 sequences are SGHTA and FQGNSA. The V and J ends lost 5 bases and 4 bases respectively, with 15 bases between them. CDR3 length: 15 residues. Using reference TRBV7-2 and TRBJ2-1 for the parts outside the CDR3, the full variable domain is GAGVSQSPSNKVTEKGKDVELRCDPISGHTALYWYRQSLGQGLEFLIYFQGNSAPDKSGLPSDRFSAERTGGSVSTLTIQRTQQEDSAVYLCASSPYKGIYNEQFFGPGTRLTVL.

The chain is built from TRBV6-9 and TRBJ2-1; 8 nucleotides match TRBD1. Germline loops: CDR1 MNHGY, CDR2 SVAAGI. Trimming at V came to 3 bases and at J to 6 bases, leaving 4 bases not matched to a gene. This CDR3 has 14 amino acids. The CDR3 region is CASSYAQGGNEQFF. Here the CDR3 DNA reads TGTGCCAGCAGTTACGCACAGGGGGGCAATGAGCAGTTCTTC.

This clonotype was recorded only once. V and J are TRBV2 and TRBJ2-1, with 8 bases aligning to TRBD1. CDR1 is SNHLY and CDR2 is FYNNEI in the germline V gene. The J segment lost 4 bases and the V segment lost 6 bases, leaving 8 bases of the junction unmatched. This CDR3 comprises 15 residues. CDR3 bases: TGTGCCAGCAGCCGCGGACAGGGCGGATACAATGAGCAGTTCTTC. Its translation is CASSRGQGGYNEQFF.

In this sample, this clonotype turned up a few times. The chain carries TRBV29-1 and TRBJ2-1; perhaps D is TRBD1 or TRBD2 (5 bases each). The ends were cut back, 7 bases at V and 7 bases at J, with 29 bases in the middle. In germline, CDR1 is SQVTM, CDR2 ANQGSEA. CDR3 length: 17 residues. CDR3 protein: CSDPKGHVRGAFNEQFF. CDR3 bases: TGCAGCGACCCCAAAGGACACGTCCGGGGAGCGTTTAATGAGCAGTTCTTC.

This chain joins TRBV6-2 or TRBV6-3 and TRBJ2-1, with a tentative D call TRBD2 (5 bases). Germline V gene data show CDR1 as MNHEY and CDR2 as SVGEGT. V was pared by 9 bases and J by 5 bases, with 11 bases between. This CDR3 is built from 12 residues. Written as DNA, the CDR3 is TGTGCCAGTTCAGACTACCACAATGAGCAGTTCTTC. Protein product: CASSDYHNEQFF.

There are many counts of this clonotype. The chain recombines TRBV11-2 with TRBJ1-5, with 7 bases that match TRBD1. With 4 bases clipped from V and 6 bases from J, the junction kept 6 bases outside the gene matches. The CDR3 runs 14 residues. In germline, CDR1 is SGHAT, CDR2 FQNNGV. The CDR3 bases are TGTGCCAGCAGCTGGGACAGTTACAGTCAGCCCCAGCATTTT. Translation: CASSWDSYSQPQHF.

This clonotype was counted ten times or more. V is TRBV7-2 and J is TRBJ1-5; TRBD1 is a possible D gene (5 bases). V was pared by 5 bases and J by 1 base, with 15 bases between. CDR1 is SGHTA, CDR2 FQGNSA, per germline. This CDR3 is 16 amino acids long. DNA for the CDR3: TGTGCCAGCAGCCCATCTGGGACGGCGAGCAATCAGCCCCAGCATTTT. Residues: CASSPSGTASNQPQHF.

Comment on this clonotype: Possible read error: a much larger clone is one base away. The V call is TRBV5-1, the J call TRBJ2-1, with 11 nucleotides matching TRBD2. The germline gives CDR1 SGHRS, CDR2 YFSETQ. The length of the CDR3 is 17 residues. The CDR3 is CASRGTSGFPSYTEQFF. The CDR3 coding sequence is TGCGCCAGCAGAGGGACTAGCGGCTTTCCCTCCTACACTGAGCAGTTCTTC.

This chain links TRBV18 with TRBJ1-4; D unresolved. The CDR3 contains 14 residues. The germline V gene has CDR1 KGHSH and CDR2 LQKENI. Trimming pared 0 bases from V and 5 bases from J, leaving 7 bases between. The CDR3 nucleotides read TGTGCCAGCTCACCACCGGGGAGAAATGAAAAACTGTTTTTT. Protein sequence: CASSPPGRNEKLFF.